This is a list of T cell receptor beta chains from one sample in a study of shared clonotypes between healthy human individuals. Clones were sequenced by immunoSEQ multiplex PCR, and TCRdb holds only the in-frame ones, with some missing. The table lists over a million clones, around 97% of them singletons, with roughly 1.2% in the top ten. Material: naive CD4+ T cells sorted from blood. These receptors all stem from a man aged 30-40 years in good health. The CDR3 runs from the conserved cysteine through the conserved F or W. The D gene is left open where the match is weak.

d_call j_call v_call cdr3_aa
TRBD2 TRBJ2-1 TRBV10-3 CAMTSGVNEQFF
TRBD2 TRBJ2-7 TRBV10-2 CASSETSGAPYEQYF
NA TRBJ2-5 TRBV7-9 CASSLAEYQETQYF
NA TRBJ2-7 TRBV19 CASSIERPEGRQKKSYEQYF
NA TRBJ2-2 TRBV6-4 CASSPGQLYTGELFF
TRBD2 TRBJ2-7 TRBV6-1 CAHSLAVSSYEQYF
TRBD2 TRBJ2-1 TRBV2 CASNLAGGNEQFF
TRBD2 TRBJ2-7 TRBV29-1 CSVVRLAETYEQYF
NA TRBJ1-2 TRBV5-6 CASSLVQGGGYTF
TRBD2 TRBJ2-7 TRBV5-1 CASSPGTSGNTYEQYF
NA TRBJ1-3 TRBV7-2 CASSLWSSWRGASGNTIYF
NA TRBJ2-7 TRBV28 CASRTGSPEPYF
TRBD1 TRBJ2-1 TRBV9 CASSVRDRWGYNEQFF
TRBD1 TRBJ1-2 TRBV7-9 CASSRGTGNYGYTF
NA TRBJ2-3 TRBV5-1 CASSFGEPVDTQYF
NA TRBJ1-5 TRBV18 CASSPQGRSNQPQHF
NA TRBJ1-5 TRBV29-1 CSAGGGDQPQHF
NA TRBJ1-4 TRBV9 CASSVGTATNEKLFF
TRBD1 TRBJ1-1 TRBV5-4 CASSLQDRVNTEAFF
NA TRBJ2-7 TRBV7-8 CASSLDETRPEQYF
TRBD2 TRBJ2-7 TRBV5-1 CASSLLSTSFHEQYF
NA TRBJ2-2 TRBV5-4 CASSGRGLGDTGELFF
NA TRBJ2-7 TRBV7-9 CASSLDGGLSYEQYF
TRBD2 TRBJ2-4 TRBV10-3 CAISVTSGTDIQYF
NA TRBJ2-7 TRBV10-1 CASSESGRAYEQYF
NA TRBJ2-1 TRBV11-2 CASSPTPLTGWLEQFF
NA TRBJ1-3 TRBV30 CAWRPPSGNTIYF
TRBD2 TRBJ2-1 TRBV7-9 CASSLLAGSSYNEQFF
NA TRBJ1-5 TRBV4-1 CASSQLYRGKDQPQHF
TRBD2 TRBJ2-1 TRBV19 CASSLAGAFDEQFF
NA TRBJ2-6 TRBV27 CASSLRGLGSGANVLTF
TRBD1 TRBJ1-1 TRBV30 CAWSLDRVTEAFF
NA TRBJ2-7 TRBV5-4 CASSQGEGTYEQYF
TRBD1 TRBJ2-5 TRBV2 CASSGSRTGRETQYF
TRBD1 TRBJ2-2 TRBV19 CASERTGDLANTGELFF
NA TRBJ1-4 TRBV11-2 CASSLSVTGRPTNEKLFF
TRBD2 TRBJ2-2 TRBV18 CASSPRTSGLTGELFF
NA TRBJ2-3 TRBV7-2 CASSLSTRDTQYF
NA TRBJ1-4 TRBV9 CASSLGLDEKLFF
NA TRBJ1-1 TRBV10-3 CAIWGGTNTEAFF
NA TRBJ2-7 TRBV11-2 CASSPTGASYEQYF
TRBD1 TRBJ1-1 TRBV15 CATSREDRGLSNTEAFF